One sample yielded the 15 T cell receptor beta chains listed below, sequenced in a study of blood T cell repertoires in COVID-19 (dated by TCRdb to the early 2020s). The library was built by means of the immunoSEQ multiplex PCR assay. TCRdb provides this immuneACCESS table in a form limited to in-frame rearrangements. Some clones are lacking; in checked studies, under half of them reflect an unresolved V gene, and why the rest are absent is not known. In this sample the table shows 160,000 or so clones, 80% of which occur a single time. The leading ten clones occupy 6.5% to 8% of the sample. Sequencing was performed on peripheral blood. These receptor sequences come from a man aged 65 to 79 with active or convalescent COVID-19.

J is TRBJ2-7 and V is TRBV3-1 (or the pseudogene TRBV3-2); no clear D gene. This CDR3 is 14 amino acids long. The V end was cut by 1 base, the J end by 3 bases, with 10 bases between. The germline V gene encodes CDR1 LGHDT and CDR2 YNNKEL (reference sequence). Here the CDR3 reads CASSQAVTDYEQYF. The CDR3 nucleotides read TGTGCCAGCAGCCAAGCGGTAACAGACTACGAGCAGTACTTC.

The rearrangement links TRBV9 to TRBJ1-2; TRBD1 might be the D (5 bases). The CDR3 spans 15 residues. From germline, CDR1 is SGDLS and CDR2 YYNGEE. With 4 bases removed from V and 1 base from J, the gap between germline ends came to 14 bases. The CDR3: CASSFGGVGNYGYTF. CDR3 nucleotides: TGTGCCAGCAGCTTCGGAGGGGTGGGTAACTATGGCTACACCTTC.

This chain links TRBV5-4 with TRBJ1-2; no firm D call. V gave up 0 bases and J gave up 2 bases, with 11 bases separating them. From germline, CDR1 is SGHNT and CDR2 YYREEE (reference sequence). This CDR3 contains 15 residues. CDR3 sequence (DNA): TGTGCCAGCAGCTTGGATCTTTACAGAAACTATGGCTACACCTTC. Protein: CASSLDLYRNYGYTF.

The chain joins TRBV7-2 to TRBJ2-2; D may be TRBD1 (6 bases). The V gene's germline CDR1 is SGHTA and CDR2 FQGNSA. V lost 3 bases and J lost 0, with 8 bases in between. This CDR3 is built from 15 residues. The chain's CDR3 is CASSLGQANTGELFF. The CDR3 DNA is TGTGCCAGCAGCTTGGGACAAGCGAACACCGGGGAGCTGTTTTTT.

CDR3 loop: CASSYQGDTEAFF. DNA of the CDR3: TGTGCCAGCAGTTACCAGGGTGACACTGAAGCTTTCTTT. This rearrangement joins TRBV12-3 or TRBV12-4 to TRBJ1-1; D might be TRBD1 (5 bases). This CDR3 has 13 amino acids. V was pared by 4 bases and J by 3 bases, with 9 bases between.

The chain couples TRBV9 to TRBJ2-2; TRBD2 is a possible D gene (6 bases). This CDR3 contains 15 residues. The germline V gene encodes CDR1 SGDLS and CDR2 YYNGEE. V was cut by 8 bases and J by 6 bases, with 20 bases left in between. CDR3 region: CASASEGLSAGELFF. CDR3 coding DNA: TGTGCCAGTGCCTCCGAGGGACTCTCAGCCGGGGAGCTGTTTTTT.

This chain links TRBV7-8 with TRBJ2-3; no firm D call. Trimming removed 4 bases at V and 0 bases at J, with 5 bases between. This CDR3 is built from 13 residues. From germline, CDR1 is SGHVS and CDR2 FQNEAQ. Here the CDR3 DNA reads TGTGCCAGCAGCTCGGTGAGCACAGATACGCAGTATTTT. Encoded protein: CASSSVSTDTQYF.

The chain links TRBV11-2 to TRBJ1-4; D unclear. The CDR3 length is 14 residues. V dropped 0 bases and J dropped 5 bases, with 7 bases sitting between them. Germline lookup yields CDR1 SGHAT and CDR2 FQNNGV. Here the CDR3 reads CASSLDSVNEKLFF. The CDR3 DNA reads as TGTGCCAGCAGCTTAGACAGTGTAAATGAAAAACTGTTTTTT.

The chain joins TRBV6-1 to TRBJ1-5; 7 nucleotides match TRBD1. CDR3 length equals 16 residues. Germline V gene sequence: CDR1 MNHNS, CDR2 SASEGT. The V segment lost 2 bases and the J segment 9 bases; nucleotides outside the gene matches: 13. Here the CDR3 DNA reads TGTGCCAGCAGTGAAATAGGACAGGCCTCCCGTAGGCCCCAGCATTTT. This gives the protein CASSEIGQASRRPQHF.

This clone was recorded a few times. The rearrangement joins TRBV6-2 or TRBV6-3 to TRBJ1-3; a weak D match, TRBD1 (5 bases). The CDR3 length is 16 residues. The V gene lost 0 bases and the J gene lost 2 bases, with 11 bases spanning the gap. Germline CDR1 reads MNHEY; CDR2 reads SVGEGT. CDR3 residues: CASSYSRQSPGNTIYF. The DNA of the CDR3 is TGTGCCAGCAGTTACTCGCGACAGTCCCCTGGAAACACCATATATTTT.

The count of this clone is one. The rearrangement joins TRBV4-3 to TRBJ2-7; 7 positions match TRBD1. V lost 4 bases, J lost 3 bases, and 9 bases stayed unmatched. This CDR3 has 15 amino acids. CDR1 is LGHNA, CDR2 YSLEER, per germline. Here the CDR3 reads CASSRQGQSLYEQYF. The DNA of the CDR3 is TGCGCCAGCAGCCGCCAGGGACAGAGCCTCTACGAGCAGTACTTC.

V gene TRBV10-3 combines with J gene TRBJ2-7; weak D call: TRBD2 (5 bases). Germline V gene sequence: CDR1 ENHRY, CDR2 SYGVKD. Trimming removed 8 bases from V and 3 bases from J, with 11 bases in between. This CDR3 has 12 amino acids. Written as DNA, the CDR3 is TGTGCCATCGGAGCGGTAGACTACGAGCAGTACTTC. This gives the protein CAIGAVDYEQYF.

The CDR3 region has the DNA TGTGCCAGCAGCTTGGGAGGGGGCCGGGGTGAGACCCAGTACTTC. The encoded protein is CASSLGGGRGETQYF. This sequence joins TRBV5-4 and TRBJ2-5, with 7 nucleotides matching TRBD1. This CDR3 is built from 15 residues. Germline CDR1 SGHNT, CDR2 YYREEE (reference sequence). J lost 5 bases, V lost 0 bases, and 7 bases had no gene match.

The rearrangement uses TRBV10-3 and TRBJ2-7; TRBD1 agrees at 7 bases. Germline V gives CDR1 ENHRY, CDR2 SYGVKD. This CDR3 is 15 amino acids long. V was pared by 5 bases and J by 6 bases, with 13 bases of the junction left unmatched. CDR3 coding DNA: TGTGCCATCAGTCCCGAGGGGGCCCAAGGCCGCGAGCAGTACTTC. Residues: CAISPEGAQGREQYF.

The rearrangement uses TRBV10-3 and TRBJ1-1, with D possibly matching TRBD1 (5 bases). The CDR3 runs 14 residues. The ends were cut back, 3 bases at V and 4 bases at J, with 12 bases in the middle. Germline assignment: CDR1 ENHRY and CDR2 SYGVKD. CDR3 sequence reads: CAISDNGGGTEAFF. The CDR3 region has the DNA TGTGCCATCAGTGACAACGGGGGGGGCACTGAAGCTTTCTTT.